This T cell receptor beta chain was observed in a study of identical twins. Overall study findings and caveats: Invariant MAIT and iNKT cells could partly confound zero-insertion analyses. Cross-sectional statistics, not tracking of the same donors, supported the conclusions.

One entry per CDR3 protein results from TCRdb running MiXCR on the 5' RACE reads. The table lists 350,000 or so distinct CDR3 sequences, roughly 9% of them singletons, with 8% to 9.5% in the top ten. This clonotype turned up a few times. Antigen: not known. V lost 0 bases, J lost 9 bases, and 6 bases stayed unmatched. This CDR3 region has 14 residues. Per germline, CDR1 SGHRS and CDR2 YFSETQ. Only healthy Caucasians were enrolled as donors. The clonotype comes from a woman between 45 and 60 years old in good health. The V gene is TRBV5-1, the J gene TRBJ2-1, with 7 bases lining up with TRBD1. Sequences were obtained from naive T cells sorted from blood. CDR3 loop: CASSLGQGLGEQFF. The CDR3 bases are TGCGCCAGCAGCTTGGGACAGGGCTTGGGTGAGCAGTTCTTC.